The present entry profiles one T cell receptor beta chain with its context. In the study's own analysis: Amplified reference gene primers provided the basis for estimating nucleated cell counts. Some clones are missing from TCRdb's copy, which holds only in-frame ones; the method was immunoSEQ multiplex PCR. That table is the source of V, J and clone size, and D and trimming were worked out from the DNA. The sample lists 450,000 to 500,000 clones; around 85% were seen once. These data are taken from a study of blood T cell repertoires in COVID-19. Looking at the study overall: Acute and convalescent COVID-19 specimens originated in the United States, Italy and Spain. The cDNA or gDNA used as material had been derived from T cells, B-cell-depleted T cells, or PBMCs.

The TCR sequence derives from a human donor in a cohort sampled during active COVID-19. The sequenced material came from peripheral blood.

The CDR3: CASSLAMGQAQETQYF. DNA of the CDR3: TGCGCCAGCAGCTTGGCCATGGGGCAAGCCCAAGAGACCCAGTACTTC. The genes are TRBV5-1 and TRBJ2-5; D might be TRBD1 (5 bases). The CDR3 extends over 16 amino acids. Germline V gene data show CDR1 as SGHRS and CDR2 as YFSETQ. V lost 0 bases and J 1 base, leaving 13 bases between the germline ends. Supplemented by reference TRBV5-1 and TRBJ2-5, the full variable domain reads KAGVTQTPRYLIKTRGQQVTLSCSPISGHRSVSWYQQTPGQGLQFLFEYFSETQRNKGNFPGRFSGRQFSNSRSEMNVSTLELGDSALYLCASSLAMGQAQETQYFGPGTRLLVL.